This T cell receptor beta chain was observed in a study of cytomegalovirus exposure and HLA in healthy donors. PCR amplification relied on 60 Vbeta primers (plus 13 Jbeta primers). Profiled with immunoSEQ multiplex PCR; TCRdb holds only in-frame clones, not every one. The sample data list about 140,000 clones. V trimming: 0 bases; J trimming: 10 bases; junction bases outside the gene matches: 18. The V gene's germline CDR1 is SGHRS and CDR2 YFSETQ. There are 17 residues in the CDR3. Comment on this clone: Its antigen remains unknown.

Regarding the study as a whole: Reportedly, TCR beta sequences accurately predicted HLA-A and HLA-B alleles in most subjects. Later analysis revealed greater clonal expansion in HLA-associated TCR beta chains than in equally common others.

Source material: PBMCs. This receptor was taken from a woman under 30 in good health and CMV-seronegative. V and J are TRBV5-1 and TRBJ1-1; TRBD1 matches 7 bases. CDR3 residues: CASSLGDRDGLNSRAFF. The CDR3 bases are TGCGCCAGCAGCTTGGGCGACAGGGACGGGCTCAACTCACGAGCTTTCTTT.